The rows below give T cell receptor beta chains drawn from one sample of a study of blood T cell repertoires in COVID-19. TCRdb's copy holds only in-frame clones and misses some; the assay was immunoSEQ multiplex PCR. In the table there are some 130,000 clones, roughly nine tenths of which are singletons. Material: peripheral blood. The receptors were sampled from a man aged 60 to 75 with COVID-19, enrolled during active disease. The CDR3 runs from the conserved cysteine through the conserved F or W. The D gene is left open where the match is weak. Only some rows state a clone size, as once, few, many or a class for expanded clones.

TRBJ1-2 . TRBV27 . TGTGCCAGCAGACAGGGTTGGTATGGCTACACCTTC CASRQGWYGYTF
TRBJ2-7 . TRBV5-5 . TGTGCCAGCAGCCTCCAAGACAAGCAGTACTTC CASSLQDKQYF
TRBJ2-7 . TRBV14 . TGTGCCAGCAGCCAAGATCTGGGGAGCGGGTACCACGAGCAGTACTTC CASSQDLGSGYHEQYF
TRBJ2-7 . TRBV18 TRBD1 TGTGCCAGCTCACCGGGACAGAGCTACGAGCAGTACTTC CASSPGQSYEQYF
TRBJ2-1 . TRBV28 . TGTGCCAGCAGTCCCGGACTGATCTACAATGAGCAGTTCTTC CASSPGLIYNEQFF
TRBJ1-2 . TRBV10-3 . TGTGCCATCACGGGAGATAACTATGGCTACACCTTC CAITGDNYGYTF
TRBJ2-1 . TRBV19 TRBD1 TGTGCCAGTATGACCCTGACAGGGACGAATGAGCAGTTCTTC CASMTLTGTNEQFF
TRBJ1-1 . TRBV19 . TGTGCCAGTCGCAGGTACTTGAACACTGAAGCTTTCTTT CASRRYLNTEAFF
TRBJ2-3 . TRBV19 TRBD2 TGTGCCAGTACTAGCGGGAGGGGGACAGATACGCAGTATTTT CASTSGRGTDTQYF
TRBJ2-1 . TRBV18 TRBD2 TGTGCCAGCTCCCCCGGGACTAGCGGGAGATCAAACAATGAGCAGTTCTTC CASSPGTSGRSNNEQFF
TRBJ1-5 . TRBV5-5 . TGTGCCAGCAGCCTAGCCGGGACATCTGATCAGCCCCAGCATTTT CASSLAGTSDQPQHF
TRBJ1-2 . TRBV6-6 TRBD1 TGTGCCAGCAGTCCCACAGGGGCAAACTATGGCTACACCTTC CASSPTGANYGYTF
TRBJ2-7 . TRBV28 TRBD2 TGTGCCAGCAGAAAACGGACTAGTGGGGAATACGAGCAGTACTTC CASRKRTSGEYEQYF
TRBJ2-1 few TRBV27 TRBD2 TGTGCCAGCAGTTTATCGGTCAGACTAGCGGGGTACAATGAGCAGTTCTTC CASSLSVRLAGYNEQFF
TRBJ2-1 . TRBV15 . TGTGCCACCAGCAGAGATGGGTCGACAGACAATGAGCAGTTCTTC CATSRDGSTDNEQFF
TRBJ1-2 once TRBV28 . TGTGCCAGCAGTTTAACCCCGGGGGGGAGTGGCTACACCTTC CASSLTPGGSGYTF